Each of the 9 T cell receptor beta chains below was sequenced from the same sample in a study of T cell responses to AZD1222 COVID-19 vaccine. Produced via immunoSEQ multiplex PCR; TCRdb's table is partial and in-frame only. Here the sample spans 85,000 to 90,000 clones, about nine tenths being singletons. The source was peripheral blood, collected 28 days after the second AZD1222 dose. The receptors stem from an adult who received the AZD1222 COVID-19 vaccine.

This clone was observed once. This chain joins TRBV19 and TRBJ2-7, with D uncertain. The germline V and J ends were trimmed by 3 bases and 2 bases, with 8 bases remaining between them. This CDR3 spans 13 amino acids. Per germline, CDR1 LNHDA and CDR2 SQIVND (reference sequence). The CDR3 here is CASSIGPAYEQYF. Here the CDR3 DNA reads TGTGCCAGTAGTATCGGACCGGCCTACGAGCAGTACTTC. The full variable domain, its missing parts supplied by reference TRBV19 and TRBJ2-7, is DGGITQSPKYLFRKEGQNVTLSCEQNLNHDAMYWYRQDPGQGLRLIYYSQIVNDFQKGDIAEGYSVSREKKESFPLTVTSAQKNPTAFYLCASSIGPAYEQYFGPGTRLTVT.

This chain links TRBV28 with TRBJ1-5; 7 positions match TRBD1. The V and J ends lost 4 bases and 6 bases, in that order; junction bases with no gene match: 6. The CDR3 is made up of 14 amino acids. Germline V CDR1 and CDR2: MDHEN, SYDVKM. The CDR3 sequence: CASSSRGQLQPQHF. The CDR3 DNA is TGTGCCAGCAGTTCTAGGGGACAGCTTCAGCCCCAGCATTTT.

V and J are TRBV6-5 and TRBJ1-2; TRBD1 aligns across 10 bases. This CDR3 comprises 14 residues. V trimming: 7 bases; J trimming: 7 bases; junction bases outside the gene matches: 9. The V gene's germline CDR1 is MNHEY and CDR2 SVGAGI. CDR3 sequence reads: CASMMAGQGFGYTF. DNA for the CDR3: TGTGCCAGCATGATGGCGGGACAGGGGTTTGGCTACACCTTC.

This chain connects TRBV5-4 to TRBJ2-7, with D possibly TRBD2 on 6 matching bases. From germline, CDR1 is SGHNT and CDR2 YYREEE (reference sequence). This CDR3 has 13 residues. The V gene lost 0 bases and the J gene lost 7 bases, with 11 bases spanning the gap. The CDR3 sequence: CASSLVGGGEQYV. Here the CDR3 DNA reads TGTGCCAGCAGCTTGGTTGGGGGAGGAGAGCAGTACGTC.

The rearrangement joins TRBV28 to TRBJ1-2, with TRBD1 identical over 8 bases. The CDR3 runs to 15 residues. Germline V gives CDR1 MDHEN, CDR2 SYDVKM. The V and J ends lost 3 bases and 2 bases, in that order; junction bases with no gene match: 5. The chain's CDR3 is CASSFTGQGNYGYTF. In DNA, the CDR3 is TGTGCCAGCAGTTTCACAGGACAGGGAAACTATGGCTACACCTTC.

The chain employs TRBV7-2 and TRBJ2-7; 7 bases match TRBD1. Germline V gene lookup returns CDR1 SGHTA and CDR2 FQGNSA. The CDR3 has 14 amino acids. The J segment lost 3 bases and the V segment lost 5 bases, leaving 7 bases of the junction unmatched. Here the CDR3 DNA reads TGTGCCAGCAGCCCCACGACAGGGAACTACGAGCAGTACTTC. Its protein product is CASSPTTGNYEQYF. The whole variable domain, remainder taken from reference TRBV7-2 and TRBJ2-7, is GAGVSQSPSNKVTEKGKDVELRCDPISGHTALYWYRQSLGQGLEFLIYFQGNSAPDKSGLPSDRFSAERTGGSVSTLTIQRTQQEDSAVYLCASSPTTGNYEQYFGPGTRLTVT.

The chain is built from TRBV9 and TRBJ1-1, with TRBD1 matching 7 bases. The CDR3 has 13 amino acids. After removal of 3 bases from V and 7 bases from J, the junction contained 6 bases not matched to a gene. Germline CDR1 is SGDLS and CDR2 is YYNGEE. Here the CDR3 DNA reads TGTGCCAGCAGCGCCGGGACAGCTTATGAAGCTTTCTTT. It encodes CASSAGTAYEAFF.

This clone appeared a single time. The rearrangement joins TRBV7-2 to TRBJ2-4; D is tentatively TRBD1 or TRBD2 (6 bases each). V was pared by 3 bases and J by 10 bases, with 13 bases between. CDR3 size: 13 residues. Germline assignment: CDR1 SGHTA and CDR2 FQGNSA. CDR3 residues: CASSFGGQEIQYF. As DNA, the CDR3 is TGTGCCAGCAGCTTTGGGGGGCAGGAGATTCAGTACTTC.

This rearrangement joins TRBV15 to TRBJ2-1; 10 bases agree with TRBD2. The trim removed 8 bases at V and 5 bases at J, leaving 6 bases unmatched. This CDR3 spans 14 amino acids. The germline V gene encodes CDR1 LNHNV and CDR2 YYDKDF (reference sequence). The CDR3 DNA reads as TGTGCCACCCAAGCGGGGGGGCGAGACAATGAGCAGTTCTTC. Its translation is CATQAGGRDNEQFF.